One and the same sample provided the 16 T cell receptor beta chains below, sequenced in a study of human T cells and chemical hapten exposure. Each CDR3 protein gets one entry after TCRdb re-called the RACE reads with MiXCR. The data contain a few hundred thousand distinct CDR3 sequences, around 9.3% of them singletons. As for time point: pre-sensitization, week 0. Treatment of the sample: therapeutic diphenylcyclopropenone sensitization with weekly scalp DPC. The starting material was whole blood, obtained in connection with sensitization to the hapten diphenylcyclopropenone (DPC). All receptors derive from a woman between 35 and 50 years old with alopecia areata. Some clones in this sample may be carry-over from other donors' samples.

This clonotype came up a few times. The chain joins TRBV12-3 or TRBV12-4 to TRBJ1-2, with 8 bases aligning to TRBD1. J was trimmed by 4 bases and V by 1 base; bases with no gene match: 2. The CDR3 is 14 amino acids. This chain's CDR3 is CASSLDRGSYGYTF. The DNA for the CDR3 is TGTGCCAGCAGTTTAGACAGGGGGTCCTATGGCTACACCTTC.

The V and J genes are TRBV20-1 and TRBJ2-1; the D gene is possibly TRBD1 (5 bases). This CDR3 comprises 16 residues. Germline CDR1 reads DFQATT; CDR2 reads SNEGSKA (reference sequence). The V end lost 4 bases, the J end lost 4 bases, and 20 bases lay between the germline ends. CDR3 amino acids: CSATPPGGHPYNEQFF. The CDR3 region has the DNA TGCAGTGCTACCCCCCCGGGTGGACACCCTTACAATGAGCAGTTCTTC.

This clonotype was seen more than once but under ten times. V and J are TRBV6-5 and TRBJ2-1; the match to TRBD1 covers 9 bases. J was trimmed by 4 bases and V by 4 bases; bases with no gene match: 5. Germline values: CDR1 MNHEY, CDR2 SVGAGI. CDR3 length equals 15 residues. CDR3 sequence (DNA): TGTGCCAGCAGTTCACAGGGGGCGGGGTACAATGAGCAGTTCTTC. Translation: CASSSQGAGYNEQFF.

This clonotype has ten or more counts. V usage is TRBV28 and J usage is TRBJ2-5; TRBD2 might be the D (5 bases). CDR1 and CDR2 from the germline V gene are MDHEN and SYDVKM. This CDR3 spans 11 amino acids. Trimming left V 5 bases short and J 9 bases short, with 10 bases between. The CDR3 spells CASSLNGAQYF. Written as DNA, the CDR3 is TGTGCCAGCAGTCTAAACGGGGCCCAGTACTTC.

This clonotype was seen many times. The J gene is TRBJ2-2, the V gene TRBV29-1; D possibly corresponds to TRBD1 (6 bases). Germline lookup yields CDR1 SQVTM and CDR2 ANQGSEA. Trimming left V 7 bases short and J 6 bases short, with 12 bases between. This CDR3 contains 12 residues. CDR3 DNA: TGCAGCGCCCACAGGGATCCCGGGGAGCTGTTTTTT. Translating it yields CSAHRDPGELFF.

To note about this clonotype: One junction end does not reproduce the germline sequence, and a read error may be involved. This chain uses TRBV28 with TRBJ2-1, with D tentatively TRBD2 (6 bases). This CDR3 has 16 residues. Germline V gene data show CDR1 as MDHEN and CDR2 as SYDVKM. The CDR3 reads CANSSQAGVYYNEQFF. DNA of the CDR3: TGTGCCAACAGTTCCCAAGCGGGTGTCTACTACAATGAGCAGTTCTTC.

The chain couples TRBV7-8 to TRBJ2-1, with TRBD2 matching over 9 bases. The trim removed 5 bases at V and 7 bases at J, leaving 12 bases unmatched. Germline lookup yields CDR1 SGHVS and CDR2 FQNEAQ. The CDR3 is 16 amino acids. The CDR3 nucleotides read TGTGCCAGCAGCCCCCGGGGACTAGCTTTTCGGAATGAGCAGTTCTTC. The encoded protein is CASSPRGLAFRNEQFF.

This clonotype has just a few counts. The chain has TRBV5-4 and TRBJ2-1; D possibly corresponds to TRBD2 (5 bases). V lost 1 base to trimming and J lost 6 bases, with 5 bases between them. Germline V gene data show CDR1 as SGHNT and CDR2 as YYREEE (reference sequence). This CDR3 has 12 residues. As DNA, the CDR3 is TGTGCCAGCAGCTTGCTAGCCAATGAGCAGTTCTTC. Its protein is CASSLLANEQFF.

The chain uses TRBV7-9 and TRBJ2-1; a possible D gene is TRBD1 (5 bases). The CDR3 covers 15 residues. Germline V CDR1 and CDR2: SEHNR, FQNEAQ (reference sequence). The V and J ends lost 2 bases and 6 bases respectively, with 14 bases between them. CDR3 region: CASSLPRVRANEQFF. CDR3 DNA: TGTGCCAGCAGCTTACCCAGGGTTAGGGCCAATGAGCAGTTCTTC.

Ten or more counts support this clonotype. The CDR3 loop is CASSVATGEATDTQYF. In DNA form, the CDR3 reads TGTGCCAGCAGCGTAGCTACGGGGGAAGCCACAGATACGCAGTATTTT. The chain uses TRBV9 and TRBJ2-3, with D tentatively TRBD2 (6 bases). The CDR3 is 16 amino acids. Per the germline V gene, CDR1 is SGDLS and CDR2 is YYNGEE. V was cut by 0 bases and J by 2 bases, with 13 bases left in between.

The chain recombines TRBV4-2 with TRBJ2-7; D is possibly TRBD2 (6 bases). Trimming left V 0 bases short and J 3 bases short, with 15 bases between. CDR1 is LGHNA, CDR2 YNFKEQ, per germline. CDR3 size: 16 residues. This CDR3 reads CASSQEAGGISYEQYF. The CDR3 DNA reads as TGTGCCAGCAGCCAAGAGGCGGGCGGGATTAGCTACGAGCAGTACTTC.

The table lists this clonotype with a few counts. The chain couples TRBV4-2 to TRBJ2-3; TRBD2 aligns across 12 bases. Looked up from germline, CDR1 is LGHNA and CDR2 is YNFKEQ. V lost 4 bases to trimming and J lost 6 bases; unmatched junction nucleotides: 11. The CDR3 runs 17 residues. CDR3 sequence: CASSLRLAGAKGDTQYF. In nucleotides, the CDR3 is TGTGCCAGCAGCCTCCGACTAGCGGGAGCCAAAGGGGATACGCAGTATTTT.

This clonotype came up many times. The V gene is TRBV28, the J gene TRBJ2-3; 7 bases are shared with TRBD2. The CDR3 has 16 amino acids. The J segment lost 1 base and the V segment lost 6 bases, leaving 10 bases of the junction unmatched. Looked up from germline, CDR1 is MDHEN and CDR2 is SYDVKM. The CDR3 region has the DNA TGTGCCAGCAGCGACCCCCGCGGGGGTGGCACAGATACGCAGTATTTT. As protein: CASSDPRGGGTDTQYF.

The rearrangement uses TRBV28 and TRBJ2-7; TRBD2 aligns across 9 bases. The CDR3 contains 16 residues. Trimming took 5 bases from V and 5 from J; bases not matched to a gene: 13. Germline V gene sequence: CDR1 MDHEN, CDR2 SYDVKM. This CDR3 reads CASSPWRAGGRNEQYF. DNA for the CDR3: TGTGCCAGCAGTCCATGGAGAGCGGGAGGCCGGAACGAGCAGTACTTC.

The V call is TRBV12-3 or TRBV12-4, the J call TRBJ2-3; 12 bases are shared with TRBD2. The ends lost 3 bases at V and 1 base at J; junction bases unmatched: 14. The CDR3 contains 20 residues. The CDR3 DNA follows: TGTGCCAGCAGTTTTCTTCTCGCGACTAGCGGGAGTTCGCGCACAGATACGCAGTATTTT. Its translation: CASSFLLATSGSSRTDTQYF.

This clonotype was observed once. V gene TRBV12-3 or TRBV12-4 combines with J gene TRBJ2-2, with 10 bases matching TRBD2. This CDR3 contains 15 residues. After removal of 6 bases from V and 4 bases from J, the junction contained 5 bases not matched to a gene. CDR3 protein: CASRSSGRATGELFF. CDR3 in DNA: TGTGCCAGCAGATCCAGCGGGAGGGCCACCGGGGAGCTGTTTTTT.